This section outlines one T cell receptor beta chain sequence together with its context. No antigen is known for it. The sample holds no much larger clone one base away, and base qualities are not on file. The sample originates from a study of cytomegalovirus exposure and HLA in healthy donors (dated by TCRdb to the late 2010s). Regarding the complete study: According to an earlier analysis of several hundred of the donors, about 190 million T cells yielded 117 million unique TCR beta sequences and more than 250 Gb of sequence data. The study was designed to test whether signatures of past pathogen exposure could be identified by cataloging public T cell receptors. Among 300 to 500 genotyped donors of the cohort, an average of approximately 220,000 unique TCR beta nucleotide sequences was sequenced per donor, of which 15% to 20% were non-productive. All discovery cohort repertoires had been generated using a single sequencing platform. The number of donors typed differed by locus, with about 629-640 for A, B, C, DRB1 and DQB1, about 500 for DQA1, 600 to 610 for DPA1, and around 450 for DPB1. The study combined high-throughput TCR immunosequencing, statistical association of individual TCRs with disease status, and machine learning to predict cytomegalovirus infection status. Donor age, sex, ethnicity and CMV serostatus were collected together with the repertoire data. Besides the first cohort of 666 subjects, a separate validation cohort made up of over a hundred different subjects was used. A later analysis re-analyzed previously published TCR beta repertoires from 666 donors and added high-resolution HLA genotyping to study TCR occurrence patterns. Rather than drawing on any new phenotypic data, the later analysis identified candidate immune exposures from TCR beta sequences and the way those sequences occurred across donors. A later genetic analysis took genome-wide SNP genotypes for 398 of the 666 donors and used that subset as a discovery cohort. An earlier analysis of 500 to 650 of the donors applied high-throughput TCR beta sequencing to assess whether each TCR beta V gene segment acted as functional or pseudogenic. Both class I and class II loci were covered by HLA typing, at four-digit resolution. An early release that covered about 640 HLA-typed donors contained around 330 gigabases of sequencing data and tens of millions of unique TCR sequences. Because of strong linkage in the cohort, five DR-DQ haplotypes were treated as single units for association and clustering. The study profiled the T cell repertoires of some 610 subjects by immunosequencing and related them to cytomegalovirus serostatus. Of the roughly 400 genotyped donors, 65% to 90% fell in the genetic ancestry cluster associated with self-reported Caucasian donors.

Summary of the overall study and its limitations: In the study, 150 to 200 TCR beta chains were listed as associated with cytomegalovirus. Across donors, most TCR sequences were observed very rarely, whereas some public TCRs were present in many individuals. Sequencing depth was assumed to be roughly uniform across donors in the presence/absence analyses, though that assumption may not hold. This cohort had only TCR beta chains sequenced, and the lack of alpha or paired-chain data limited which features could be detected. According to a later genetic analysis, donors in an Asian-associated ancestry cluster had fewer N-insertions in productive TCRs than the roughly 660-donor mean. Immune exposure information for the cohort was limited to CMV serostatus. A few of the identified cytomegalovirus-associated TCR beta chains were confirmed in vitro to be specific for cytomegalovirus antigens. In an earlier analysis of some 540 of the donors, most TCR beta V segments appeared in productive rearrangements about 90% or about 30% of the time, broadly matching IMGT annotations. A cluster of highly shared sequence variants was judged likely to be a technical artifact of the sequencing pipeline. Some IMGT-functional V segments, including TRBV6-2 and TRBV6-3, could not be told apart with the 87-base-pair reads, so those segments were excluded. Because HLA typing was unavailable for some donors at each locus, only the typed subset was used in association tests. A later analysis associated 17,000 or so TCR beta sequences with specific HLA alleles at a false discovery rate of 0.05. A later analysis found that TCR association rates varied across HLA loci, with DRB1 alleles showing the most associated TCRs and HLA-C alleles the fewest. According to a later analysis, most CMV-associated TCR beta chains appeared to be HLA-restricted, and the HLA associations seemed to be driven largely by CMV exposure. Linkage disequilibrium might explain the correlated functional status among segregating V segments, but an unknown experimental factor could not be excluded. In a later genetic analysis, a missense DCLRE1C variant was associated with V-gene and J-gene trimming of TCR beta chains, and the association was replicated in an independent cohort. It was suggested by the authors that the approach could potentially be generalized to other disease states and immunological phenotypes. A further reported finding was that TCR beta sequences accurately predicted the HLA-A and HLA-B alleles for most subjects in the first cohort. In both the original and validation cohorts, the classifier was reported to diagnose cytomegalovirus status with high specificity and sensitivity. In a later analysis, HLA-associated TCR beta chains showed more clonal expansion and lower generation probabilities than non-associated chains that were equally common. When HLA alleles, especially DR and DQ, strongly co-occurred, TCR associations were difficult to assign to individual alleles. Several of the top co-occurrence clusters appeared to be linked to parvovirus B19, influenza, CMV and Epstein-Barr virus, according to a later analysis. The earlier analysis of nearly 600 of the donors excluded some 16 rarely observed V segments, including chromosome 9 orphons, because counts were too low.

The cohort consisted of some 730 healthy bone marrow donors. All cohort members were sampled while nominally healthy, although unrecorded immune exposures were likely present. The donor tested CMV seropositive, placing the donor among the 289 seropositive members of the cohort. A peripheral blood sample was provided by each donor, and peripheral blood mononuclear cells were used for TCR beta sequencing. The Qiagen DNeasy Blood Extraction Kit was used to extract genomic DNA from the blood cell samples. The library was generated by the immunoSEQ multiplex PCR assay. A mixture of 60 forward primers for TCR Vbeta segments and 13 reverse primers for TCR Jbeta segments was used in the multiplex PCR. A multiplex PCR assay on genomic DNA amplified the CDR3 region of rearranged TCR beta genes. The Illumina HiSeq System was used to sequence the amplified TCR beta libraries as 87-base-pair reads. Per the authors' processing: Across the 500 to 850 repertoires, a later analysis counted 78 million or so unique TCR beta chains, 9.5 million to 13 million of which were shared by at least two donors. To remove PCR and sequencing errors, raw reads were error-corrected and collapsed into unique sequences using a nearest-neighbor algorithm that merged closely related sequences. Alignment of CDR3 sequences to IMGT reference sequences was used to assign V, D and J gene segments. For a sequence to be retained, a match of at least six nucleotides was required to both a V gene segment and a J gene segment. Rearrangements were called productive when the CDR3 lacked stop codons and stayed in frame with V and J; all others were non-productive. Following IMGT convention, CDR3 was defined as the stretch from the second conserved V-encoded cysteine to the conserved J-encoded phenylalanine. The earlier analysis of about 590 of the donors excluded sequences that lacked an unambiguous match to a single V gene segment. In an earlier analysis of 587 of the donors, a V segment was called functional when productive rearrangements were above 56.7%, and segregating when the standard deviation between donors exceeded 5%. A statistical classification framework was built to diagnose cytomegalovirus status from the catalog of TCR beta chain sequences. In a later analysis, V and J genes were assigned by comparing TCR nucleotide sequences against IMGT/GENE-DB human TR gene sequences. The TCRdist pipeline was used in a later analysis to assign CDR3 sequences and most-parsimonious VDJ recombination scenarios. In a later analysis, each TCR beta chain was defined by its CDR3 amino acid sequence together with its V-gene family, and reads lacking a unique V-gene family were excluded. A later analysis removed 450 to 600 highly shared, low-generation-probability nucleotide sequences to deal with suspected cross-contamination and a sequencing artifact. In a later analysis, a clonal expansion index for each public chain was calculated from normalized within-repertoire ranks of inferred template counts. Generation probabilities in a later analysis came from a VDJ recombination model fitted to out-of-frame rearrangements, and those results were checked against IGoR. A later analysis scored TCR-TCR, TCR-HLA and TCR-CMV co-occurrence with hypergeometric tests, applying a repertoire-size bias correction to TCR pairs. To estimate false discovery rates, a later analysis permuted the HLA or CMV assignments 20 times. In a later analysis, co-occurring TCRs were grouped using DBSCAN, with TCRdist sequence similarity added in when clustering inside HLA-allele-positive subsets. Repertoires with fewer than 30,000 or more than 120,000 public chains, plus five repertoires with anomalous nucleotide sharing, were excluded from co-occurrence clustering. Not all clones reach the TCRdb copy of this immuneACCESS table, which keeps in-frame sequences only. Checked studies attribute under half of the gap to unresolved V genes and leave the rest unexplained. Clonal size and the V and J genes are those of that table, whereas D and trimming came from the DNA. This sample has 250,000 to 350,000 clones in its table, and 86% of those were observed once. The ten largest clones take up less than 4.5% of the sample.

From the germline V gene, CDR1 is MDHEN and CDR2 is SYDVKM. The CDR3 runs 14 residues from the cysteine to the phenylalanine. Only the CDR3 region is kept as DNA, spanning 42 bases read in frame from base 1. The junction shows trimming of 6 bases on V and 8 bases on J, plus 16 bases between the germline ends. Sequencing was performed on PBMCs. The V and J segments used are TRBV28 and TRBJ1-4; TRBD1 could be the D gene, as 6 bases match. This clonotype originated in a man aged 40-49 years in good health and CMV-seropositive. The CDR3 region: CASRNRVRREKLFF. The nucleotide sequence reads TGTGCCAGCAGAAACAGGGTTCGGAGGGAAAAACTGTTTTTT.